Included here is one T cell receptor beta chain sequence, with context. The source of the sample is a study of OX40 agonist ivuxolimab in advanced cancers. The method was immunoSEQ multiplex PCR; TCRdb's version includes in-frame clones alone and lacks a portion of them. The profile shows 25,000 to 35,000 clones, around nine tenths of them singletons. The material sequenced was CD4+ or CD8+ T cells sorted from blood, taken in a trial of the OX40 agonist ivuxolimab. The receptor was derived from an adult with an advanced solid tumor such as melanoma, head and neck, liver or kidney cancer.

The CDR3 here is CASSLPTGVGEQYF. For the CDR3, the DNA is TGTGCCAGCAGCCTACCAACAGGGGTGGGCGAGCAGTACTTC. The J gene is TRBJ2-7, the V gene TRBV5-6, with 7 bases lining up with TRBD1. The CDR3 extends over 14 amino acids. J lost 6 bases, V lost 4 bases, and 10 bases had no gene match. Germline V gene sequence: CDR1 SGHDT, CDR2 YYEEEE.